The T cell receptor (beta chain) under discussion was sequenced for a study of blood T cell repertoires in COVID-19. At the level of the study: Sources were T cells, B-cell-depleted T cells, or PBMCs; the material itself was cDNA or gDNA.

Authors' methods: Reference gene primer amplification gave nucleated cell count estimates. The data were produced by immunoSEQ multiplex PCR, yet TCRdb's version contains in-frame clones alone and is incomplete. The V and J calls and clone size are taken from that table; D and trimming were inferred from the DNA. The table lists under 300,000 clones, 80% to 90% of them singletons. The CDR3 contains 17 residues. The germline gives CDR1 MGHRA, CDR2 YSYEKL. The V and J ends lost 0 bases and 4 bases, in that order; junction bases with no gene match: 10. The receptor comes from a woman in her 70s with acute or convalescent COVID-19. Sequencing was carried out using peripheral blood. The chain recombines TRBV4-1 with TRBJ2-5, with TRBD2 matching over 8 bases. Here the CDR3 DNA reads TGCGCCAGCAGCCAAGATTCCGGGGGACGGGGGGGAGAGACCCAGTACTTC. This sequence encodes CASSQDSGGRGGETQYF.